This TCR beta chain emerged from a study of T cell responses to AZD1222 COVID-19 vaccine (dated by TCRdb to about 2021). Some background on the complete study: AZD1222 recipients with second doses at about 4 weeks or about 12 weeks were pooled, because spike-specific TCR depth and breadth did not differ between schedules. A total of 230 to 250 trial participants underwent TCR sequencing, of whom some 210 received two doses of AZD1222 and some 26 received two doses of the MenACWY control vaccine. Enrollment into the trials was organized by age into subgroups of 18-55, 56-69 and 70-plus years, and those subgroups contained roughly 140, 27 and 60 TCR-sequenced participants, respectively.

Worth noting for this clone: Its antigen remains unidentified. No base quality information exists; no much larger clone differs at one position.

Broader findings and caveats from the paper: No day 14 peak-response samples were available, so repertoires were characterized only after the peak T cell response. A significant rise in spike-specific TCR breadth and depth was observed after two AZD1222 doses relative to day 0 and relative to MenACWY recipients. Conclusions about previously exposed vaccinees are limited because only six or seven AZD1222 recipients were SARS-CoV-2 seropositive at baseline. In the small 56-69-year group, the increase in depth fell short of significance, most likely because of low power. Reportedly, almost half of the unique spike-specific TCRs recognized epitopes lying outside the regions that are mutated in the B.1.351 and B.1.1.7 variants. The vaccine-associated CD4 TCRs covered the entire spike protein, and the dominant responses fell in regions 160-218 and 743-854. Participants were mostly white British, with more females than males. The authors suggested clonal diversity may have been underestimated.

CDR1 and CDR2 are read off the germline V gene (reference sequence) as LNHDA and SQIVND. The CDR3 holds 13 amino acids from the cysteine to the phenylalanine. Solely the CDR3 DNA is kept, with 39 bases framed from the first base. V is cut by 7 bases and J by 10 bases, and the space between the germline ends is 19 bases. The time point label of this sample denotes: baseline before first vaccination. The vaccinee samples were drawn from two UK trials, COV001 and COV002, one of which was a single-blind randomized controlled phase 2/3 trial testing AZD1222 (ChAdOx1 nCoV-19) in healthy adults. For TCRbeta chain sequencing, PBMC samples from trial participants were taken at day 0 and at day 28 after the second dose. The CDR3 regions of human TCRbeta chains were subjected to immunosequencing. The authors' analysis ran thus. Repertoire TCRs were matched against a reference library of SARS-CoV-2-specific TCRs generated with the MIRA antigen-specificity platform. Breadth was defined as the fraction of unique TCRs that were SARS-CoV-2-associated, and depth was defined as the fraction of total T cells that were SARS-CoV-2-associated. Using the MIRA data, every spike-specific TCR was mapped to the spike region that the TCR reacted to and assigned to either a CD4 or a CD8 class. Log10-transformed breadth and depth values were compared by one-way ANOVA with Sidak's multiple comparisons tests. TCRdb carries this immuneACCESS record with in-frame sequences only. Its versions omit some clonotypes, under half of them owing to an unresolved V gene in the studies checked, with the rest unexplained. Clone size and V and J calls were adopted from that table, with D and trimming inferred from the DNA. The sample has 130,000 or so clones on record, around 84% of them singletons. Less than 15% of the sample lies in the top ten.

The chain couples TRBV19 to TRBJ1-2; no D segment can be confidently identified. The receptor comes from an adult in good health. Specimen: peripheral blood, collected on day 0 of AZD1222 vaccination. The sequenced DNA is TGTGCCAGTATCTCGGGAACACACCGGGCCTACACCTTC. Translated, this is CASISGTHRAYTF.